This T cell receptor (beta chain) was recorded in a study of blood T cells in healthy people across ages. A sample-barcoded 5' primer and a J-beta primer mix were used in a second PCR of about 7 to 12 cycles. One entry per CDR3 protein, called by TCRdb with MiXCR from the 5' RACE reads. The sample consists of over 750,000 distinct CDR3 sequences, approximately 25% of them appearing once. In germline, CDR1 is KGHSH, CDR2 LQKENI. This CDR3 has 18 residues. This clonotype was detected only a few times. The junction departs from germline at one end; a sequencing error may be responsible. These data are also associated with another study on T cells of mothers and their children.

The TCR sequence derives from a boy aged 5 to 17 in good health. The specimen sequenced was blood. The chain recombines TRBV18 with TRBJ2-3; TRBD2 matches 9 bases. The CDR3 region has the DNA TGTGCTAGCTCACTAATTCGGTTAGCGGGGGAACCCACAGATACGCAGTATTTT. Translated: CASSLIRLAGEPTDTQYF.